Sequencing of this TCR beta chain was carried out in a study of neurological immune-mediated disorders. Study-wide findings and caveats: Expansion of TCR clones was greatest in HTLV-1-associated myelopathy and smallest in multiple sclerosis, where it fell below that of healthy controls.

This CDR3 spans 13 amino acids. Germline V gives CDR1 SGHRS, CDR2 YFSETQ. Trimming cost V 0 bases and J 13 bases, with 11 bases left between them. With 10-nucleotide random UMIs included, cDNA was synthesized by 5'RACE. Every sequencing run drew on 15-18 subjects and yielded over 160 million TCR-beta sequences. Each CDR3 protein gets one entry after TCRdb re-called the 5' RACE reads with MiXCR. The sample carries approximately 15,000 distinct CDR3 sequences, less than 25% recorded once. This clonotype is categorized as medium-sized. Its antigen is undetermined. The sequenced material came from PBMCs. The sequence came from a man in his forties or fifties in good health. The chain is built from TRBV5-1 and TRBJ1-6; the D is unclear. The CDR3 loop reads CASSLAPGSPLHF. CDR3 sequence (DNA): TGCGCCAGCAGCTTGGCCCCCGGAAGCCCCCTCCACTTT. Combining the CDR3 with reference TRBV5-1 and TRBJ1-6 gives the whole variable domain KAGVTQTPRYLIKTRGQQVTLSCSPISGHRSVSWYQQTPGQGLQFLFEYFSETQRNKGNFPGRFSGRQFSNSRSEMNVSTLELGDSALYLCASSLAPGSPLHFGNGTRLTVT.